This TCR beta chain originates from a study of vaccination and CD4 T cells after COVID-19. Across the whole study: Taking of post-vaccine samples occurred a median about 72 days after dose two (range 14 to 241). Overlapping spike peptides from SARS-CoV-2, HCoV-NL63, HCoV-OC43 and HCoV-229E served to stimulate the cells.

Oncomine TCR Beta short-read sequencing was applied to DNA from cultured CD4+ T cells. The genomic DNA was obtained from cultured CD4+ T cells by extraction with the QIAamp micro DNA kit. TCRdb ran MiXCR on the PCR reads and lists one entry per CDR3 protein. The table lists 20,000 to 25,000 distinct CDR3 sequences, over 40% of them singletons, with 4.5% to 5.5% in the top ten. Time point noted: late sampling 161 to 241 days after vaccination in a few convalescent patients. Noted treatment: 10-day PBMC culture with coronavirus spike peptide pools or control peptides (ViraFEST assay). Dates of positive PCR ran from March to December 2020, before US Alpha, Beta and Delta variants. The CDR3 sequence is 12 residues long. V lost 2 bases to trimming and J lost 4 bases, with 5 bases between them. Germline CDR1 reads SNHLY; CDR2 reads FYNNEI. This clonotype was seen only a few times. Its antigen is not identified.

The specimen was CD4+ T cells from blood, cultured in vitro, collected about 7 months after SARS-CoV-2 vaccination. The receptor was derived from a human donor who had recovered from COVID-19. The chain carries TRBV2 and TRBJ2-5; no definite D call. The CDR3 here is CASSEIGETQYF. In nucleotides, the CDR3 is TGTGCCAGCAGTGAAATAGGAGAGACCCAGTACTTC.